The 28 T cell receptor beta chains listed next were all sequenced from one sample in a study of graft-versus-host responses after intestinal transplantation (dated by TCRdb to about 2021). The time point tag for this specimen amounts to: cells obtained before transplantation from donor or recipient. Libraries were constructed by the immunoSEQ multiplex PCR assay. In its TCRdb copy, this immuneACCESS table keeps in-frame sequences only and misses some clones. Where compared with another copy, unresolved V genes explain less than half of these, and the others have no known cause. Present in this sample are about 15,000 clones, around a third of which were seen just once. The top ten constitute around 3.8% of the sample. Sequencing was performed on alloreactive CD4+ T cells from a mixed lymphocyte reaction culture, taken before intestinal transplant. This sample's cell subset or site label indicates: CFSE-low proliferating T cells sorted from approximately six-day pre-transplant mixed lymphocyte reaction (GvH or HvG direction). The receptors were sampled from a human patient who received an intestinal transplant.

The chain recombines TRBV6-6 with TRBJ2-3; no firm D call. The CDR3 is 13 residues long. CDR1 is MNHNY and CDR2 is SVGAGI in the germline V gene (reference sequence). With 6 bases removed from V and 6 bases from J, the gap between germline ends came to 13 bases. CDR3 amino acids: CASSPIGVDTQYF. The CDR3 bases are TGTGCCAGCAGCCCCATTGGGGTGGATACGCAGTATTTT.

The chain recombines TRBV5-6 with TRBJ2-3, with 8 positions matching TRBD2. The germline V gene encodes CDR1 SGHDT and CDR2 YYEEEE. The ends lost 2 bases at V and 6 bases at J; junction bases unmatched: 2. This CDR3 is built from 13 residues. Here the CDR3 reads CASSLRTSDTQYF. Written as DNA, the CDR3 is TGTGCCAGCAGCTTACGGACTAGCGATACGCAGTATTTT.

The chain links TRBV6-5 to TRBJ2-3, with no clear D. The germline V gene has CDR1 MNHEY and CDR2 SVGAGI. The V and J ends lost 5 bases and 4 bases respectively, with 13 bases between them. The CDR3 is made up of 14 amino acids. Here the CDR3 reads CASSPGWGADTQYF. DNA for the CDR3: TGTGCCAGCAGTCCCGGTTGGGGTGCAGATACGCAGTATTTT.

V and J are TRBV5-1 and TRBJ2-7; tentatively, D is TRBD2 (6 bases). Germline loops: CDR1 SGHRS, CDR2 YFSETQ. The CDR3 loop spans 16 amino acids. With 0 bases removed from V and 4 bases from J, the gap between germline ends came to 17 bases. CDR3 sequence: CASSLGGGRSLYEQYF. The CDR3, as DNA: TGCGCCAGCAGCTTGGGGGGAGGTCGAAGCCTTTACGAGCAGTACTTC.

This clone was detected a few times. The chain recombines TRBV6-6 with TRBJ2-7; tentatively, D is TRBD1 (6 bases). V dropped 2 bases and J dropped 7 bases, with 18 bases sitting between them. In germline, CDR1 is MNHNY, CDR2 SVGAGI (reference sequence). CDR3 length: 15 amino acids. The CDR3 DNA sequence: TGTGCCAGCAGTTACCCCTCCAGGGGAGTTGGGGAGCAGTACTTC. This encodes CASSYPSRGVGEQYF.

This clone is medium-sized in the sample. The rearrangement joins TRBV7-2 to TRBJ1-1, with 10 bases matching TRBD1. With 5 bases clipped from V and 4 bases from J, the junction kept 4 bases outside the gene matches. This CDR3 contains 14 residues. Germline loops: CDR1 SGHTA, CDR2 FQGNSA. The CDR3 DNA is TGTGCCAGCAGCGGGGACAGGGGTAGCACTGAAGCTTTCTTT. Translating it yields CASSGDRGSTEAFF. The full variable domain, its missing parts supplied by reference TRBV7-2 and TRBJ1-1, is GAGVSQSPSNKVTEKGKDVELRCDPISGHTALYWYRQSLGQGLEFLIYFQGNSAPDKSGLPSDRFSAERTGGSVSTLTIQRTQQEDSAVYLCASSGDRGSTEAFFGQGTRLTVV.

This clone has only a few counts. The chain combines TRBV23-1 with TRBJ1-5, with D unclear. TRBV23-1 is reported as an ORF; its role is uncertain. This CDR3 region has 15 residues. V shed 6 bases and J shed 5 bases, with 17 bases lying between them. For the CDR3, the DNA is TGCGCCAGCAGCCCCGGCGCTACCCTTCATCAGCCCCAGCATTTT. It yields the protein CASSPGATLHQPQHF.

V gene TRBV30 combines with J gene TRBJ1-2; possible D gene TRBD1, 5 bases. This CDR3 contains 12 residues. The germline V and J ends were trimmed by 2 bases and 2 bases, with 6 bases remaining between them. The germline CDR1 and CDR2 sequences are GTSNPN and SVGIG (reference sequence). CDR3 protein: CAWSPGNYGYTF. In nucleotides, the CDR3 is TGTGCCTGGAGTCCAGGGAACTATGGCTACACCTTC.

The chain joins TRBV5-1 to TRBJ1-2; 7 bases line up with TRBD1. The CDR3 has 13 amino acids. Germline CDR1 and CDR2: SGHRS and YFSETQ. With 4 bases clipped from V and 5 bases from J, the junction kept 5 bases outside the gene matches. The CDR3 reads CASSHRGQYGYTF. The CDR3 DNA reads as TGCGCCAGCAGCCACAGGGGACAGTATGGCTACACCTTC.

This clone turned up a few times. This chain joins TRBV4-3 and TRBJ2-7; 8 positions match TRBD2. Looked up from germline, CDR1 is LGHNA and CDR2 is YSLEER. V dropped 4 bases and J dropped 4; count of bases not matched to a gene: 9. The CDR3 runs to 15 residues. DNA of the CDR3: TGCGCCAGCAGCCGAGAGAGCGGGAGAACTTACGAGCAGTACTTC. Amino acids: CASSRESGRTYEQYF.

This clone was recorded a few times. V and J are TRBV2 and TRBJ1-5; perhaps TRBD1 as D (5 bases). The CDR3 covers 14 residues. V lost 5 bases to trimming and J lost 4 bases, with 12 bases between them. The germline V gene encodes CDR1 SNHLY and CDR2 FYNNEI. The CDR3 is CASSLDSPNQPQHF. CDR3 bases: TGTGCCAGCAGTTTAGACAGTCCGAATCAGCCCCAGCATTTT.

In DNA, the CDR3 is TGTGCCAGCAGTCGAGCCGGGCAGGGAATGAATGAGCAGTTCTTC. This translates into CASSRAGQGMNEQFF. This chain links TRBV2 with TRBJ2-1, with D possibly matching TRBD1 (5 bases). The germline V gene has CDR1 SNHLY and CDR2 FYNNEI. Trimming stripped 5 bases from V and 7 bases from J, with 18 bases between. The CDR3 spans 15 residues.

The V and J genes are TRBV7-9 and TRBJ2-7; TRBD1 matches at 9 bases. This CDR3 comprises 14 residues. Germline loops: CDR1 SEHNR, CDR2 FQNEAQ (reference sequence). V gave up 6 bases and J gave up 4 bases; unmatched junction bases: 7. The CDR3 bases are TGTGCCAGCAGTTGGGGGACAGGGTTGTACGAGCAGTACTTC. Translated: CASSWGTGLYEQYF.

The chain couples TRBV18 to TRBJ1-5; D gene ambiguous. CDR3 size: 13 residues. V was trimmed by 8 bases and J by 3 bases, leaving 11 bases between them. Germline V CDR1 and CDR2: KGHSH, LQKENI. The CDR3 is CASTPDLNQPQHF. The CDR3 DNA reads as TGTGCCAGCACGCCCGACCTCAATCAGCCCCAGCATTTT.

This clone turned up a few times. This sequence joins TRBV5-6 and TRBJ2-7, with D unresolved. CDR1 is SGHDT, CDR2 YYEEEE, per germline. The CDR3 loop spans 12 amino acids. V gave up 1 base and J gave up 6 bases, with 8 bases separating them. The DNA of the CDR3 is TGTGCCAGCAGCTTGACAGCTGGCGAGCAGTACTTC. It yields the protein CASSLTAGEQYF.

This chain connects TRBV7-3 to TRBJ2-1; D is unresolved. The CDR3 consists of 14 residues. Germline V lookup: CDR1 SGHTA, CDR2 FQGTGA. Trimming cost V 2 bases and J 4 bases, with 9 bases left between them. The CDR3 is CASSLYGSYNEQFF. In DNA, the CDR3 is TGTGCCAGCAGCTTATATGGATCTTACAATGAGCAGTTCTTC.

The rearrangement links TRBV10-2 to TRBJ2-2, with D tentatively TRBD1 (5 bases). V was trimmed by 3 bases and J by 7 bases, leaving 12 bases between them. In germline, CDR1 is WSHSY, CDR2 SAAADI. The CDR3 consists of 14 residues. Here the CDR3 DNA reads TGCGCCAGCAGTGATCATGGGGCCATCGGGGAGCTGTTTTTT. This translates into CASSDHGAIGELFF.

This rearrangement joins TRBV5-6 to TRBJ2-3, with D maybe TRBD2 (6 bases). This CDR3 is built from 16 residues. The germline V gene has CDR1 SGHDT and CDR2 YYEEEE. Trimming left V 0 bases short and J 0 bases short, with 11 bases between. The CDR3, as DNA: TGTGCCAGCAGCTTGGTACGGGAGTGGAGCACAGATACGCAGTATTTT. Its translation: CASSLVREWSTDTQYF.

The rearrangement uses TRBV5-1 and TRBJ2-1; possibly TRBD1 for D (5 bases). Germline lookup yields CDR1 SGHRS and CDR2 YFSETQ. The CDR3 sequence is 14 residues long. V was cut by 0 bases and J by 2 bases, with 6 bases left in between. In DNA form, the CDR3 reads TGCGCCAGCAGCTTGGGGACAACCTACAATGAGCAGTTCTTC. Its translation is CASSLGTTYNEQFF.

The chain employs TRBV6-6 and TRBJ2-3; no clear D. The CDR3 is 15 amino acids. Germline V gene lookup returns CDR1 MNHNY and CDR2 SVGAGI (reference sequence). Trimming stripped 6 bases from V and 0 bases from J, with 13 bases between. CDR3: CASSHQRTSTDTQYF. The CDR3 DNA reads as TGTGCCAGCAGCCACCAGAGAACAAGCACAGATACGCAGTATTTT.

This rearrangement joins TRBV12-5 to TRBJ2-3, with TRBD1 matching over 9 bases. This CDR3 region has 14 residues. The V gene's germline CDR1 is LGHNT and CDR2 FRNRAP. Trimming took 3 bases from V and 6 from J; bases not matched to a gene: 4. CDR3 in amino acids: CASGLQGAEDTQYF. CDR3 bases: TGTGCTAGTGGTTTACAGGGGGCAGAGGATACGCAGTATTTT.

This clone appeared a few times. The chain combines TRBV6-6 with TRBJ1-6; 7 bases line up with TRBD1. The germline V gene has CDR1 MNHNY and CDR2 SVGAGI (reference sequence). V lost 2 bases and J lost 14; bases outside the gene matches: 6. The CDR3 consists of 13 residues. CDR3 nucleotides: TGTGCCAGCAGTTACCCCGGGACAGTTTCCCTCCACTTT. It yields the protein CASSYPGTVSLHF.

The chain recombines TRBV2 with TRBJ1-2; perhaps TRBD1 as D (6 bases). The CDR3 sequence is 14 residues long. V lost 11 bases and J 3 bases, leaving 19 bases between the germline ends. Germline-derived CDR1 and CDR2 are SNHLY and FYNNEI. This CDR3 reads CASTGNWPYYGYTF. The CDR3, as DNA: TGTGCCTCAACAGGGAACTGGCCTTACTATGGCTACACCTTC.

The rearrangement links TRBV9 to TRBJ2-3, with D possibly being TRBD1 (5 bases). In germline, CDR1 is SGDLS, CDR2 YYNGEE. The CDR3 contains 16 residues. V gave up 3 bases and J gave up 6 bases, with 20 bases separating them. For the CDR3, the DNA is TGTGCCAGCAGCGCCCTAGATTTGCAGGGTGGGGATACGCAGTATTTT. Translation: CASSALDLQGGDTQYF.

This clone was counted between two and nine times. The chain carries TRBV6-1 and TRBJ1-1; 9 bases are shared with TRBD1. V lost 5 bases, J lost 5 bases, and 9 bases stayed unmatched. The CDR3 runs to 15 residues. Germline V CDR1 and CDR2: MNHNS, SASEGT. The CDR3 DNA sequence: TGTGCCAGCAGTTTGACCGGGACAGGGTTGACTGAAGCTTTCTTT. As protein: CASSLTGTGLTEAFF.

On this clone: A read error may account for a junction end that differs from germline. The V call is TRBV10-2, the J call TRBJ1-1; perhaps TRBD1 as D (5 bases). CDR3 size: 13 residues. Germline CDR1 reads WSHSY; CDR2 reads SAAADI. CDR3 DNA sequence: TGCGCCAGCTTGGGACCGTTGAACACTGAAGCTTCCTTT. Its translation: CASLGPLNTEASF.

The chain has TRBV11-2 and TRBJ1-6; the D is unclear. Deletions cut 3 bases from V and 7 bases from J, with 7 bases between. The CDR3 totals 13 residues. Germline V lookup: CDR1 SGHAT, CDR2 FQNNGV. This CDR3 reads CASSFKGNSPLHF. CDR3 in DNA: TGTGCCAGCAGCTTCAAGGGAAATTCACCCCTCCACTTT.

This clone was picked up a small number of times. The CDR3 DNA follows: TGTGCCAGTAGTATTGGCACGTTCGAAAACACCGGGGAGCTGTTTTTT. Encoded protein: CASSIGTFENTGELFF. The rearrangement joins TRBV19 to TRBJ2-2, with D hard to call. The CDR3 is made up of 16 amino acids. V lost 3 bases, J lost 2 bases, and 13 bases lay in between. CDR1 LNHDA and CDR2 SQIVND come from the germline V gene (reference sequence).